A selection of T cell receptor beta chains follows, all from one sample in a study of OX40 agonist ivuxolimab in advanced cancers. The protocol was immunoSEQ multiplex PCR, while the TCRdb copy is restricted to in-frame clones and leaves out a portion. This table holds roughly 23,000 clones, more than 70% found once. Sequencing was performed on CD4+ or CD8+ T cells sorted from blood, taken in a trial of the OX40 agonist ivuxolimab. The receptors were sampled from an adult with an advanced solid tumor such as melanoma, head and neck, liver or kidney cancer. CDR3s include the opening cysteine and the closing phenylalanine or tryptophan. A D gene is named only where the DNA matches it firmly. Clone size, where shown, is once, few, many, or a class for clones that have expanded.

TGCAGCGTTGAAGGTTTGGACAGCCAAGAGACCCAGTACTTC,CSVEGLDSQETQYF,-,TRBJ2-5,TRBV29-1,-
TGTGCCAGTGGTTATTCCTACGAGCAGTACTTC,CASGYSYEQYF,-,TRBJ2-7,TRBV19,once
TGTGCCAGCAGTGGCGGGGGTGGGGGGTACCCCTCCTACGAGCAGTACTTC,CASSGGGGGYPSYEQYF,TRBD2,TRBJ2-7,TRBV28,-
TGTGCCAGCACGGGACAGGGTTGGCAGCCCCAGCATTTT,CASTGQGWQPQHF,TRBD1,TRBJ1-5,TRBV6-1,-
TGTGCCAGCAGTTTCTACCCCACAGATACGCAGTATTTT,CASSFYPTDTQYF,-,TRBJ2-3,TRBV27,-
TGTGCCAGCAGTGAATTGACAGGACTCTACGAGCAGTACTTC,CASSELTGLYEQYF,-,TRBJ2-7,TRBV2,-
TGTGCCAGCAGTACCCCCCCGCGACAGGGTGCGTACACTGAAGCTTTCTTT,CASSTPPRQGAYTEAFF,TRBD1,TRBJ1-1,TRBV27,-
TGCGCCAGCAGCTTAGGGGGTTCGGCGGCGGGAGGAAAGTTTGATACGCAGTATTTT,CASSLGGSAAGGKFDTQYF,TRBD2,TRBJ2-3,TRBV5-1,-
TGTGCCAGCTCAGGGGGACTGAGCTCCTACAATGAGCAGTTCTTC,CASSGGLSSYNEQFF,-,TRBJ2-1,TRBV18,once
TGTGCCAGCAGCTTCCTAGCGGGGGAAACCAAAAACATTCAGTACTTC,CASSFLAGETKNIQYF,TRBD2,TRBJ2-4,TRBV5-4,-
TGTGCCAGCAGCCAAGATGAAGGATGGGAGCTGTTTTTT,CASSQDEGWELFF,-,TRBJ2-2,TRBV14,once
TGCGCCAGCAGCCAAGAGGGCGGGCCCGGGGAGACCCAGTACTTC,CASSQEGGPGETQYF,-,TRBJ2-5,TRBV4-1,-
TGCAGCGTTGCGGCTACCGGGGGAGTGTACTTC,CSVAATGGVYF,-,TRBJ2-5,TRBV29-1,-
TGCGCCAGCAGTGACAATAGTCCAGCGAGGCATGAAAAACTGTTTTTT,CASSDNSPARHEKLFF,-,TRBJ1-4,TRBV10-2,-
TGCGCCAGCAGCCCGGACAGGGGCGCCTACGAGCAGTACTTC,CASSPDRGAYEQYF,TRBD1,TRBJ2-7,TRBV5-1,-
TGTGCCAGTAGTATTTTTAACTATGGCTACACCTTC,CASSIFNYGYTF,-,TRBJ1-2,TRBV19,-
TGTGCCAGCAGTTTCGGCCAGTCCTGGACAGATACGCAGTATTTT,CASSFGQSWTDTQYF,-,TRBJ2-3,TRBV27,-
TGCAGCGTGGTGGGACAGGGGGTTAGGGACACTGAAGCTTTCTTT,CSVVGQGVRDTEAFF,TRBD1,TRBJ1-1,TRBV29-1,-
TGTGCCAGCAGTGTGGTCATTTTAGATACGCAGTATTTT,CASSVVILDTQYF,-,TRBJ2-3,TRBV6-4,-
TGTGCCAGCAGCTTAGAACCAGGATCAAGTCAGCCCCAGCATTTT,CASSLEPGSSQPQHF,-,TRBJ1-5,TRBV11-2,-
TGCGCCAGCTGGGACGATTCTCACAGGAAAGAGAACTATGGCTACACCTTC,CASWDDSHRKENYGYTF,-,TRBJ1-2,TRBV5-1,-